The rows below give T cell receptor beta chains drawn from one sample of a study of blood T cells in healthy people across ages. TCRdb analysed the 5' RACE reads with MiXCR anew, one entry per CDR3 protein. The repertoire consists of some 890,000 distinct CDR3 sequences, with roughly 28% occurring once and the leading ten covering roughly 10%. These data also formed part of another study, on T cells of mothers and their children.

The sample consisted of blood. Receptors originate from a woman between 40 and 55 years old in good health. Each CDR3 is given with its conserved first and last residue. A D gene is named only where the DNA matches it firmly. Only part of the rows carry a size: once, few, many, or a class if the clone is expanded.

d_gene,v_gene,j_gene,len,abundance,CDR3nt,CDR3aa
.,TRBV5-1,TRBJ2-5,15,many,TGCGCCAGCAGCTTACAGGGAAGGCACCAAGAGACCCAGTACTTC,CASSLQGRHQETQYF
.,TRBV15,TRBJ2-1,13,many,TGTGCCACCGGGGCCCCATGGAACAATGAGCAGTTCTTC,CATGAPWNNEQFF
TRBD1,TRBV28,TRBJ2-7,16,.,TGTGCCAGCAGTTCGTGGTCAGGGGGTGGCCTGGACGAGCAGTACTTC,CASSSWSGGGLDEQYF
TRBD2,TRBV27,TRBJ2-1,15,.,TGTGCCAGCAGTCCCCGGGGGGGGCCTATTAATGAGCAGTTCTTC,CASSPRGGPINEQFF
TRBD2,TRBV20-1,TRBJ2-1,16,.,TGCGGTGCTGGGACTAGCGGGGGAGGTCACAACAATGAGCAGTTCTTC,CGAGTSGGGHNNEQFF
.,TRBV28,TRBJ2-1,13,many,TGTGCCAGCAGGGAGCGATCCTACAATGAGCAGTTCTTC,CASRERSYNEQFF
TRBD1,TRBV5-1,TRBJ1-2,14,.,TGCGCCAGCAGAGCCGGACAGGCGGATGGGGGCTACACCTTC,CASRAGQADGGYTF
TRBD2,TRBV10-3,TRBJ2-7,15,.,TGTGCCATCAGTGACGGGGGGAACCGTTATTACGAGCAGTACTTC,CAISDGGNRYYEQYF
TRBD1,TRBV20-1,TRBJ1-4,13,.,TGCAGTGCTAGATCGACAGGGGGCGAAAAACTGTTTTTT,CSARSTGGEKLFF
TRBD1,TRBV7-3,TRBJ1-1,14,.,TGTGCCAGCAGCGTAGGGACAGGGAACACTGAAGCTTTCTTT,CASSVGTGNTEAFF
TRBD2,TRBV18,TRBJ2-1,16,few,TGTGCCAGCTCACCACCGGGCCTAGCGGGGGACAATGAGCAGTTCTTC,CASSPPGLAGDNEQFF
.,TRBV5-1,TRBJ1-1,15,.,TGCGCCAGCAGCTTGCAAGGGGGACCCAACACTGAAGCTTTCTTT,CASSLQGGPNTEAFF
.,TRBV7-2,TRBJ2-1,13,once,TGTGCCAGCAGCCGGGACTCCCCGGCCGAGCAGTTCTTC,CASSRDSPAEQFF
TRBD1,TRBV10-3,TRBJ1-4,13,.,TGTGCCATCAGCGATACAGGGGGCGAAAAACTGTTTTTT,CAISDTGGEKLFF
TRBD1,TRBV7-9,TRBJ1-2,14,.,TGTGCCAGCAGCCCCGACGGACAGGGGTATGGCTACACCTTC,CASSPDGQGYGYTF
.,TRBV28,TRBJ2-5,14,.,TGTGCCAGCAGGTTATATATGGGAAGGGAGACCCAGTACTTC,CASRLYMGRETQYF
.,TRBV19,TRBJ1-1,12,.,TGTGCCAGTAGTACCTCGGGGTATGAAGCTTTCTTT,CASSTSGYEAFF
TRBD1,TRBV7-2,TRBJ1-5,18,.,TGTGCCAGCAGCTTACGGCCCCCGGGACAGGGGCGTTTTCAGCCCCAGCATTTT,CASSLRPPGQGRFQPQHF
TRBD2,TRBV2,TRBJ2-1,19,.,TGTGCCAGCAGTGGCCGGACTAGCGGGGGCTCTATCTCCTACAATGAGCAGTTCTTC,CASSGRTSGGSISYNEQFF
TRBD2,TRBV5-1,TRBJ2-1,16,.,TGCGCCAGCAGCGTGGGACTAGCGGGACCTTACAATGAGCAGTTCTTC,CASSVGLAGPYNEQFF
TRBD1,TRBV4-3,TRBJ1-2,18,.,TGCGCCAGCAGCCAAGATCGGCGGACAGGGGGAATATACTATGGCTACACCTTC,CASSQDRRTGGIYYGYTF
TRBD2,TRBV28,TRBJ2-3,15,few,TGTGCCAGCAGTCCCCATAGCGGGGGGGCAGATACGCAGTATTTT,CASSPHSGGADTQYF
.,TRBV20-1,TRBJ2-7,11,many,TGCAGTGCCGCCCCGTCACACGAGCAGTACTTC,CSAAPSHEQYF
.,TRBV12-3/TRBV12-4,TRBJ2-1,13,few,TGTGCCAGCAGTTTCTCAGGGGCCAATGAGCAGTTCTTC,CASSFSGANEQFF
TRBD1,TRBV30,TRBJ2-7,13,.,TGTGCCTGGAACACGGACAGGGCCTACGAGCAGTACTTC,CAWNTDRAYEQYF
TRBD1,TRBV5-1,TRBJ2-5,16,few,TGCGCCAGCAGCTCCCGGGACAGGGGGCCCCAAGAGACCCAGTACTTC,CASSSRDRGPQETQYF
.,TRBV28,TRBJ1-2,14,many,TGTGCCAGCAGTTGGGGCTCAGGGAACTATGGCTACACCTTC,CASSWGSGNYGYTF
.,TRBV6-5,TRBJ1-1,15,.,TGTGCCAGCAGTTACTCGCGGCAGGGGAGGACTGAAGCTTTCTTT,CASSYSRQGRTEAFF
.,TRBV5-1,TRBJ2-7,15,.,TGCGCCGCCAGCTCTACAGGGGAGGGACCTTACGAGCAGTACTTC,CAASSTGEGPYEQYF
.,TRBV7-2,TRBJ2-3,14,.,TGTGCCAGCAGCCCCCCCCTAGCGCCAGATACGCAGTATTTT,CASSPPLAPDTQYF
.,TRBV20-1,TRBJ1-3,12,.,TGCAGTGCTAGAGATTCAGGGGACACCATATATTTT,CSARDSGDTIYF
.,TRBV29-1,TRBJ2-1,12,many,TGCAGCGTTGAACGTACAACTAATGAGCAGTTCTTC,CSVERTTNEQFF
TRBD1,TRBV15,TRBJ2-7,13,many,TGTGCCACCAGCAGAGCGGGACAGGGAGAGCAGTACTTC,CATSRAGQGEQYF
.,TRBV7-3,TRBJ1-5,15,.,TGTGCCAGCAGCTTAACGGCGGGGATCGATCAGCCCCAGCATTTT,CASSLTAGIDQPQHF
TRBD2,TRBV9,TRBJ2-3,18,.,TGTGCCAGCAGCGGAAGGGCTAGCGGGGAGGGGTACACAGATACGCAGTATTTT,CASSGRASGEGYTDTQYF
TRBD1,TRBV10-3,TRBJ1-6,14,many,TGTGCCATCAGCCAAGGGACAGAGAATTCACCCCTCCACTTT,CAISQGTENSPLHF
.,TRBV12-3/TRBV12-4,TRBJ1-2,12,few,TGTGCCAGCGGTTCTGGGGAGTATCGCTACACCTTC,CASGSGEYRYTF
.,TRBV20-1,TRBJ2-7,14,.,TGCAGCGCTAGAGATCATAAAGGGACCTACGAGCAGTACTTC,CSARDHKGTYEQYF
TRBD2,TRBV28,TRBJ2-5,14,few,TGTGCCGGCAGAATCCAACTAGCGAGAGAGACCCAGTACTTC,CAGRIQLARETQYF
.,TRBV7-2,TRBJ2-3,17,.,TGTGCCAGCAGCCCTCGGGGGCTGCTTCCGCGCACAGATACGCAGTATTTT,CASSPRGLLPRTDTQYF
TRBD1,TRBV7-2,TRBJ2-1,14,few,TGTGCCAGCAGCTTTTGGACAGGGGGCTATGAGCAGTTCTTC,CASSFWTGGYEQFF
.,TRBV4-1,TRBJ1-1,15,many,TGCGCCAGCAGCCAAGATGTGGGCGGGTGGGGTGAAGCTTTCTTT,CASSQDVGGWGEAFF
.,TRBV20-1,TRBJ2-7,13,.,TGCAGTGCTCCTTTGGACACCACCTACGAGCAGTACTTC,CSAPLDTTYEQYF
.,TRBV5-6,TRBJ1-2,14,few,TGTGCCAGCCGGGCTCGGGGGGGGAACTATGGCTACACCTTC,CASRARGGNYGYTF
.,TRBV15,TRBJ1-5,16,.,TGTGCCACCAGCAGGGAGGGGAGGGCGATGAATCAGCCCCAGCATTTT,CATSREGRAMNQPQHF
.,TRBV7-9,TRBJ2-7,16,many,TGTGCCAGCAGCTTAGCGTCAAGTGAATACACCTACGAGCAGTACTTC,CASSLASSEYTYEQYF
.,TRBV7-2,TRBJ1-4,16,.,TGTGCCAGCAGCTTAGGCGACCAAGTCCAAGGTGAAAAACTGTTTTTT,CASSLGDQVQGEKLFF
.,TRBV29-1,TRBJ2-7,17,few,TGCAGCGTTGAAGATTTGGGAGGACGGGGGGCTTCCTACGAGCAGTACTTC,CSVEDLGGRGASYEQYF
.,TRBV28,TRBJ1-2,14,few,TGTGCCAGCAGTTTAGAGATAGGGGGCTATGGCTACACCTTC,CASSLEIGGYGYTF
.,TRBV18,TRBJ1-5,17,.,TGTGCCAGCTCACCAGGTGAGGCTCACGGGAGCAATCAGCCCCAGCATTTT,CASSPGEAHGSNQPQHF